This T cell receptor (beta chain) appears in the sequencing data of a study of blood T cells in healthy people across ages. Study-wide results and caveats: Naive and antigen-experienced cells could not be conclusively compared, given unsorted PBMCs. Both higher diversity and more naive CD4+ cells marked long-lived donors when set against aged donors.

For this clonotype: Its antigen is currently unknown.

CDR3 size: 13 residues. Trimming took off 7 bases at V and 4 bases at J, with 13 bases between the two ends. For the second PCR, which ran for about 7 to 11 cycles, a sample-barcoded 5' primer and a J-beta primer mix were used. Every sample gave at least 2.5 million paired-end reads containing CDR3. TCRdb used MiXCR to reprocess the 5' RACE reads, holding one entry per CDR3 protein. The sample records some 1.4 million distinct CDR3 sequences, 42% being singletons. The material sequenced was blood. The sequence was collected from a young woman in good health. The rearrangement links TRBV12-3 or TRBV12-4 to TRBJ1-1; D perhaps matches TRBD1 (6 bases). The CDR3 DNA follows: TGTGCCAGCACCCGGGGAGGGGGCACTGAAGCTTTCTTT. Its translation: CASTRGGGTEAFF.